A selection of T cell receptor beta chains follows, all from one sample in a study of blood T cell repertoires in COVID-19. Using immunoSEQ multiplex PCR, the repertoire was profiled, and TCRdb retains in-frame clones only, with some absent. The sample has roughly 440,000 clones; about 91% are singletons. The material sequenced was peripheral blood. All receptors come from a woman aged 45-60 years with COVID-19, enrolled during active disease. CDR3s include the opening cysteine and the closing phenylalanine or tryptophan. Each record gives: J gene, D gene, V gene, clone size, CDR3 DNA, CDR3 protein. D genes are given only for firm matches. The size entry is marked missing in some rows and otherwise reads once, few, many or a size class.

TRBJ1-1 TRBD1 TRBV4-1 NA TGCGCCAGCAGGGGACAGGGGGCGGGCACTGAAGCTTTCTTT CASRGQGAGTEAFF
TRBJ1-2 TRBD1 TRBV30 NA TGTGCCTGGTGGACAGGACCCTATGGCTACACCTTC CAWWTGPYGYTF
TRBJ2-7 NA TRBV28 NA TGTGCCAGCAGGTCTTCTTCTCCCTACGAGCAGTACTTC CASRSSSPYEQYF
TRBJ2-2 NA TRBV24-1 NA TGTGCCACCAGTACGCCAGGGGCGCACGGGGAGCTGTTTTTT CATSTPGAHGELFF
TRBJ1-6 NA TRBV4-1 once TGCGCCAGCAGCCACCCTCGGCCGGGATCCTATAATTCACCCCTCCACTTT CASSHPRPGSYNSPLHF
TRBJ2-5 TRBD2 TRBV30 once TGTGCCTGGAGTGTCTTTAGCGGGGGGTACCAAGAGACCCAGTACTTC CAWSVFSGGYQETQYF
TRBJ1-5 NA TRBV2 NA TGTGCCAGCAGCGCGCCCCCTCAGCCCCAGCATTTT CASSAPPQPQHF
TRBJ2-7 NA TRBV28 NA TGTGCCAGCAGTTTGATAGGGGCAGGGGGGATCCAGCAGTACTTC CASSLIGAGGIQQYF
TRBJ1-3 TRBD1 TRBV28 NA TGTGCCAGCAGTTCACAGGGGTTCTCTGGAAACACCATATATTTT CASSSQGFSGNTIYF
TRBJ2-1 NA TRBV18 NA TGTGCCAGCTCACCACCGAGTAGCACTCGGGGATACAATGAGCAGTTCTTC CASSPPSSTRGYNEQFF
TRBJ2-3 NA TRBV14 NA TGTGCCAGCAGCCAGGCCGCTTTCACAGATACGCAGTATTTT CASSQAAFTDTQYF
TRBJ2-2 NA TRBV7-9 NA TGTGCCAGCAGTTTATTCAATAGTCCCGGGGAGCTGTTTTTT CASSLFNSPGELFF
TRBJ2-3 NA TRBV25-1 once TGTGCCAGTAGCCTGTGGGGGGGGGCCCCCAGTAGCACAGATACGCAGTATTTT CASSLWGGAPSSTDTQYF
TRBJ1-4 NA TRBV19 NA TGTGCCAGTAGCCGACGGGGGGGGAATGAAAAACTATTTTTT CASSRRGGNEKLFF
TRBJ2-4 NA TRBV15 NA TGTGCCACCAGCAGAGATTTGGGGGCAACCAAAAACATTCAGTACTTC CATSRDLGATKNIQYF
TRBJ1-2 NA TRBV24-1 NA TGTGCCACCAGTGACTTTTCGCAGGGATTCTATGGCTACACCTTC CATSDFSQGFYGYTF
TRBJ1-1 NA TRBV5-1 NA TGCGCCAGCAGCTCCCGACGAGACATGAACACTGAAGCTTTCTTT CASSSRRDMNTEAFF
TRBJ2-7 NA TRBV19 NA TGTGCCAGTAGTATAGATGCAGAGGTCTACGAGCAGTACTTC CASSIDAEVYEQYF
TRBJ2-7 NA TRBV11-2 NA TGTGCCAGCAGCTTAGAGACTTCCCTGGGCGAGCAGTACTTC CASSLETSLGEQYF
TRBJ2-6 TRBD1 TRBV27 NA TGTGCCAGCACCAAGCAGACAGGGGGTACTGGGGCCAACGTCCTGACTTTC CASTKQTGGTGANVLTF
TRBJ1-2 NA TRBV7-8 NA TGTGCCAGCAGCCATGACCGGGGGGGGAGCTATGGCTACACCTTC CASSHDRGGSYGYTF
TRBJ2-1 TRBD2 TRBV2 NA TGTGCCGCGAACCTAGCGGGGGGGCACAATGAGCAGTTCTTC CAANLAGGHNEQFF
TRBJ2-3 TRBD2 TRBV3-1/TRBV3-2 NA TGTGCCAGCAGCCGAAGACTTAGCGGGGGGACAGATACGCAGTATTTT CASSRRLSGGTDTQYF
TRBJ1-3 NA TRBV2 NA TGTGCCAGCAAGCGGGGGGAGTCAGACACCATATATTTT CASKRGESDTIYF
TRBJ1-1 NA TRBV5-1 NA TGCGCCAGCAGCGGGCAGATGAACACTGAAGCTTTCTTT CASSGQMNTEAFF